These 30 T cell receptor beta chains were all obtained from the same sample, sequenced in a study of vaccination effects on CD4 cells after COVID-19. These receptors' antigens are unknown. Sequenced by immunoSEQ multiplex PCR; TCRdb stores in-frame clones only, minus some. Altogether roughly 68,000 clones are present, 70% to 85% being singletons, with the ten largest covering roughly 25%. It was after approximately 10 days of culture that CD4+ T cells were isolated. The sample here was CD4+ T cells from PBMCs cultured without peptide, taken before COVID-19 vaccination. Receptors were obtained from a human donor who had a prior SARS-CoV-2 infection.

This clone has more than one count but fewer than ten. V gene TRBV7-3 combines with J gene TRBJ2-7; 8 bases line up with TRBD1. CDR3 length: 13 amino acids. The ends lost 3 bases at V and 3 bases at J; junction bases unmatched: 1. CDR1 and CDR2 from the germline V gene are SGHTA and FQGTGA. CDR3 protein: CASSFGQGYEQYF. The CDR3 nucleotides are TGTGCCAGCAGCTTCGGACAGGGCTACGAGCAGTACTTC.

V and J are TRBV4-1 and TRBJ2-7; tentatively, D is TRBD2 (6 bases). The V end was cut by 2 bases, the J end by 2 bases, with 13 bases between. Germline values: CDR1 MGHRA, CDR2 YSYEKL. The CDR3 covers 15 residues. In DNA form, the CDR3 reads TGCGCCAGCAGCCAAAGGCGGGACCCGACCTACGAGCAGTACTTC. Translation: CASSQRRDPTYEQYF.

The genes are TRBV16 and TRBJ1-1; tentatively, D is TRBD1 (5 bases). V was cut by 0 bases and J by 5 bases, with 16 bases left in between. Looked up from germline, CDR1 is KGHSY and CDR2 is FQNENV. This CDR3 has 16 amino acids. DNA of the CDR3: TGTGCCAGCAGCCAATCGATTGGCAGGGTGGAAACTGAAGCTTTCTTT. It translates to CASSQSIGRVETEAFF.

The rearrangement links TRBV6-2 or TRBV6-3 to TRBJ2-1; D may correspond to TRBD1 or TRBD2 (5 bases each). Germline V gene lookup returns CDR1 MNHEY and CDR2 SVGEGT. This CDR3 has 16 residues. V shed 3 bases and J shed 12 bases, with 24 bases lying between them. CDR3: CASSYGRGPGQRSQFF. CDR3 DNA sequence: TGTGCCAGCAGTTATGGAAGGGGACCGGGCCAGAGATCGCAGTTCTTC.

The chain employs TRBV7-9 and TRBJ1-2; possibly TRBD1 for D (6 bases). The CDR3 contains 15 residues. Germline CDR1 reads SEHNR; CDR2 reads FQNEAQ (reference sequence). The ends were cut back, 6 bases at V and 1 base at J, with 15 bases in the middle. The CDR3 protein is CASRRDGRGNYGYTF. For the CDR3, the DNA is TGTGCCAGCAGGAGGGACGGCAGGGGTAACTATGGCTACACCTTC.

J is TRBJ1-2 and V is TRBV7-9; D is undetermined. The V end lost 3 bases, the J end lost 11 bases, and 10 bases lay between the germline ends. The CDR3 runs 11 residues. Germline lookup yields CDR1 SEHNR and CDR2 FQNEAQ (reference sequence). The CDR3 loop is CASSFYREYTF. CDR3 coding DNA: TGTGCCAGCAGCTTTTATCGGGAGTACACCTTC.

The table lists this clone with a count of one. V usage is TRBV5-1 and J usage is TRBJ2-5; D is ambiguous. This CDR3 has 13 residues. Germline V gene lookup returns CDR1 SGHRS and CDR2 YFSETQ. V dropped 1 base and J dropped 4 bases, with 8 bases sitting between them. Here the CDR3 DNA reads TGCGCCAGCAGCTTGATTGGAGCAGAGACCCAGTACTTC. This codes for CASSLIGAETQYF.

This clone was counted a few times. The gene calls are TRBV3-1 (or the pseudogene TRBV3-2) and TRBJ1-2; D is undetermined. CDR1 LGHDT and CDR2 YNNKEL come from the germline V gene (reference sequence). This CDR3 has 14 residues. V was pared by 0 bases and J by 6 bases, with 11 bases between. The CDR3: CASSQEGELDGYTF. The CDR3 nucleotides are TGTGCCAGCAGCCAAGAAGGAGAATTGGATGGCTACACCTTC.

This clone has a handful of counts. The chain combines TRBV18 with TRBJ1-2; the D is unclear. Germline CDR1 KGHSH, CDR2 LQKENI. Deletions cut 0 bases from V and 6 bases from J, with 17 bases between. The CDR3 is 16 residues long. CDR3 DNA: TGTGCCAGCTCACCACCGGGGAGACTCAGAAGGGATGGCTACACCTTC. Its translation is CASSPPGRLRRDGYTF.

The chain is built from TRBV3-1 (or the pseudogene TRBV3-2) and TRBJ2-7; no clear D. Germline loops: CDR1 LGHDT, CDR2 YNNKEL (reference sequence). CDR3 length: 13 residues. V dropped 1 base and J dropped 3 bases, with 7 bases sitting between them. CDR3 in amino acids: CASSQGWGYEQYF. The CDR3 nucleotides are TGTGCCAGCAGCCAAGGATGGGGCTACGAGCAGTACTTC.

The V call is TRBV6-5, the J call TRBJ2-2; the D is unclear. The CDR3 loop spans 14 amino acids. Germline CDR1 reads MNHEY; CDR2 reads SVGAGI. V gave up 0 bases and J gave up 8 bases, with 10 bases separating them. The CDR3 DNA is TGTGCCAGCAGTTACTCAGTGGTTCAGGGGGAGCTGTTTTTT. Its translation is CASSYSVVQGELFF.

The chain joins TRBV2 to TRBJ2-3; 9 bases map to TRBD2. The CDR3 consists of 15 residues. The V segment lost 5 bases and the J segment 0 bases; nucleotides outside the gene matches: 3. CDR1 and CDR2 from the germline V gene are SNHLY and FYNNEI. CDR3 sequence reads: CASSSGRPSTDTQYF. The CDR3 nucleotides read TGTGCCAGCAGTAGCGGGAGGCCCAGCACAGATACGCAGTATTTT. The full variable domain, in which reference TRBV2 and TRBJ2-3 provide the parts outside the CDR3, is EPEVTQTPSHQVTQMGQEVILRCVPISNHLYFYWYRQILGQKVEFLVSFYNNEISEKSEIFDDQFSVERPDGSNFTLKIRSTKLEDSAMYFCASSSGRPSTDTQYFGPGTRLTVL.

The V and J genes are TRBV6-6 and TRBJ2-7; the match to TRBD2 covers 10 bases. CDR3 length: 14 amino acids. The junction had 8 bases not matched to a gene; V was cut back by 9 bases and J by 3 bases. CDR1 and CDR2 (germline): MNHNY, SVGAGI (reference sequence). The CDR3 DNA is TGTGCCAGTCATACTAGCGGGGCTTTCTACGAGCAGTACTTC. Translated: CASHTSGAFYEQYF.

The chain employs TRBV5-1 and TRBJ1-4, with TRBD1 matching 11 bases. Germline V gene lookup returns CDR1 SGHRS and CDR2 YFSETQ. The CDR3 contains 15 residues. V was pared by 0 bases and J by 8 bases, with 3 bases of the junction left unmatched. The CDR3 loop reads CASSLEGTGGEKLFF. CDR3 nucleotides: TGCGCCAGCAGCTTGGAGGGGACAGGGGGGGAAAAACTGTTTTTT.

Only one count was recorded for this clone. V usage is TRBV6-1 and J usage is TRBJ1-6; 10 bases agree with TRBD1. From germline, CDR1 is MNHNS and CDR2 SASEGT. Trimming cost V 2 bases and J 10 bases; bases outside gene matches: 14. The length of the CDR3 is 18 residues. CDR3 sequence: CASSESTGTGALWSPLHF. CDR3 bases: TGTGCCAGCAGTGAATCCACCGGGACAGGGGCCCTATGGTCACCCCTCCACTTT.

Of note for this clone: The germline gene is not matched at one end of the junction; a read error may be the cause. The chain employs TRBV6-2 or TRBV6-3 and TRBJ2-4; D call uncertain. The CDR3 spans 15 residues. Germline loops: CDR1 MNHEY, CDR2 SVGEGT. The CDR3 loop is CAGSFRPLAKNIQYF. Here the CDR3 DNA reads TGTGCCGGCAGTTTTCGGCCATTAGCCAAAAACATTCAGTACTTC.

This clone was picked up a small number of times. The rearrangement joins TRBV9 to TRBJ1-2; 9 nucleotides line up with TRBD1. The V segment lost 0 bases and the J segment 4 bases; nucleotides outside the gene matches: 4. CDR1 is SGDLS, CDR2 YYNGEE, per germline. CDR3 length: 15 residues. CDR3 loop: CASSVEGQGGYGYTF. The CDR3 DNA reads TGTGCCAGCAGCGTAGAGGGACAGGGAGGCTATGGCTACACCTTC.

The J gene is TRBJ2-3, the V gene TRBV7-3, with TRBD1 matching over 7 bases. Germline values: CDR1 SGHTA, CDR2 FQGTGA. CDR3 length equals 14 residues. With 5 bases clipped from V and 1 base from J, the junction kept 3 bases outside the gene matches. CDR3 sequence: CASSPGQRTDTQYF. CDR3 nucleotide sequence: TGTGCCAGCAGCCCGGGACAGCGCACAGATACGCAGTATTTT.

This clone was observed once. The V and J genes are TRBV28 and TRBJ1-6; D is unclear. This CDR3 is 15 amino acids long. The germline gives CDR1 MDHEN, CDR2 SYDVKM. V was pared by 3 bases and J by 8 bases, with 14 bases between. The CDR3 region is CASSFGRRLDSPLHF. Here the CDR3 DNA reads TGTGCCAGCAGTTTCGGACGTCGGTTGGATTCACCCCTCCACTTT.

V and J are TRBV9 and TRBJ2-1, with D unclear. CDR1 and CDR2 (germline): SGDLS, YYNGEE. This CDR3 spans 16 amino acids. Trimming stripped 0 bases from V and 0 bases from J, with 10 bases between. The CDR3 bases are TGTGCCAGCAGCGTAGAGCAATTTTACTCCTACAATGAGCAGTTCTTC. Translation gives CASSVEQFYSYNEQFF.

This clone was observed a handful of times. V gene TRBV6-5 combines with J gene TRBJ1-3; 7 bases are a match to TRBD1. Germline CDR1 reads MNHEY; CDR2 reads SVGAGI. Losses at the gene ends were 5 bases for V and 4 bases for J; bases not matched to a gene: 8. CDR3 length: 15 amino acids. The CDR3 region has the DNA TGTGCCAGCAGTCGCGTGACAGGGACCGGAAACACCATATATTTT. Its protein product is CASSRVTGTGNTIYF.

The CDR3 coding sequence is TGTGCCAGCAGTCCCCGTTCGGGGACGGGGCTGACGCAGTATTTT. Its translation: CASSPRSGTGLTQYF. This chain joins TRBV11-3 and TRBJ2-3; perhaps D is TRBD1 or TRBD2 (5 bases each). V lost 6 bases and J lost 9, with 22 bases in between. CDR1 and CDR2 from the germline V gene are SGHNT and YENEEA. This CDR3 is built from 15 residues.

The sample holds a few counts of this clone. The chain uses TRBV9 and TRBJ1-2; TRBD1 is a possible D gene (5 bases). CDR1 is SGDLS, CDR2 YYNGEE, per germline. V was pared by 3 bases and J by 2 bases, with 11 bases between. The CDR3 length is 14 residues. CDR3: CASSGEPGNYGYTF. DNA of the CDR3: TGTGCCAGCAGCGGAGAACCAGGGAACTATGGCTACACCTTC.

The chain links TRBV5-1 to TRBJ2-1; 13 bases align to TRBD2. Germline V CDR1 and CDR2: SGHRS, YFSETQ. This CDR3 region has 17 residues. Trimming cost V 6 bases and J 9 bases; bases outside gene matches: 15. The CDR3 DNA reads as TGCGCCAGCACCCCGGGACTAGCGGGACCAAAGATCAGTGAGCAGTTCTTC. Protein: CASTPGLAGPKISEQFF.

This rearrangement joins TRBV2 to TRBJ1-2; possibly TRBD1 for D (5 bases). CDR1 and CDR2 (germline): SNHLY, FYNNEI. The CDR3 length is 13 residues. Trimming left V 4 bases short and J 8 bases short, with 14 bases between. The CDR3 loop is CASSVTGHEGYTF. The CDR3 region has the DNA TGTGCCAGCAGTGTAACAGGCCATGAAGGCTACACCTTC.

The CDR3 here is CAISERPQGEPNEKLFF. The CDR3 DNA sequence: TGTGCCATCAGTGAGAGGCCCCAGGGGGAGCCAAATGAAAAACTGTTTTTT. The V and J genes are TRBV10-3 and TRBJ1-4, with 7 positions matching TRBD1. Trimming at V came to 2 bases and at J to 5 bases, leaving 11 bases not matched to a gene. The CDR3 covers 17 residues. Germline lookup yields CDR1 ENHRY and CDR2 SYGVKD.

The V gene is TRBV6-6, the J gene TRBJ2-1, with TRBD1 matching over 10 bases. The CDR3 has 16 residues. CDR1 and CDR2 (germline): MNHNY, SVGAGI (reference sequence). V gave up 8 bases and J gave up 3 bases; unmatched junction bases: 10. This CDR3 is CASGQTGGGIYNEQFF. CDR3 sequence (DNA): TGTGCCAGCGGCCAGACAGGGGGCGGGATCTACAATGAGCAGTTCTTC.

The gene calls are TRBV6-1 and TRBJ1-5, with unresolved D. Per the germline V gene, CDR1 is MNHNS and CDR2 is SASEGT. The V gene lost 2 bases and the J gene lost 9 bases, with 20 bases spanning the gap. CDR3 size: 16 residues. CDR3 in amino acids: CASSEPLRHPGRPQHF. The CDR3, as DNA: TGTGCCAGCAGTGAACCCCTCCGGCACCCCGGGCGGCCCCAGCATTTT.

The CDR3 spells CASSSGASGNTIYF. CDR3 bases: TGTGCCAGTAGTTCCGGGGCTAGTGGAAACACCATATATTTT. The chain links TRBV19 to TRBJ1-3; a possible D gene is TRBD1 (5 bases). This CDR3 region has 14 residues. Between the trimmed V and J ends, which lost 5 bases and 3 bases, there was a span of 11 bases. Per germline, CDR1 LNHDA and CDR2 SQIVND (reference sequence).

This rearrangement joins TRBV13 to TRBJ2-1, with D perhaps matching TRBD2 (5 bases). Trimming shortened V by 0 bases and J by 1 base, and 7 bases separated the two germline ends. The CDR3 sequence is 15 residues long. Germline CDR1 PRHDT, CDR2 FYEKMQ (reference sequence). Here the CDR3 DNA reads TGTGCCAGCAGCTTAGGGGACTTATCCTACAATGAGCAGTTCTTC. It translates to CASSLGDLSYNEQFF.